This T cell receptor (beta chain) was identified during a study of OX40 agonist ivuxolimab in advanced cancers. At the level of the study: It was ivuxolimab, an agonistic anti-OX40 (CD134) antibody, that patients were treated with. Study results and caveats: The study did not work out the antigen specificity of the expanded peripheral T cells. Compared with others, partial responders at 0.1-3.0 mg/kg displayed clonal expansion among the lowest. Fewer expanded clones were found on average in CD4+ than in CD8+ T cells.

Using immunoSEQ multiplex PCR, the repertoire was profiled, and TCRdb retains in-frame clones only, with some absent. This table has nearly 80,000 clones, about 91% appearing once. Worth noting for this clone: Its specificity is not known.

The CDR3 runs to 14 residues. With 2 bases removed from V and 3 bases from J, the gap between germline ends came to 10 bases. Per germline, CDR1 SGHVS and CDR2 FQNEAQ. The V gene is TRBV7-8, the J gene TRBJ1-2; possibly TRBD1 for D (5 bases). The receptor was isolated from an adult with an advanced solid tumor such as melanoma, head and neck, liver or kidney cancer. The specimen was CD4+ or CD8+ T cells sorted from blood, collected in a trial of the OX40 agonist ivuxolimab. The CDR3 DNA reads TGTGCCAGCAGCTTATCTGACAGCTACTATGGCTACACCTTC. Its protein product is CASSLSDSYYGYTF.